These 8 T cell receptor beta chains share one sample of origin, sequenced in a study of blood T cell repertoires in COVID-19. Profiling relied on immunoSEQ multiplex PCR, and the TCRdb table lists in-frame clones only, not all of them. The sample holds approximately 150,000 clones, 85% to 90% seen once. Sequenced: peripheral blood. These receptors were obtained from a man between 65 and 79 years old with active COVID-19.

The V and J genes are TRBV6-5 and TRBJ1-2; D might be TRBD1 (5 bases). CDR1 and CDR2 (germline): MNHEY, SVGAGI. V was trimmed by 7 bases and J by 1 base, leaving 16 bases between them. This CDR3 has 15 amino acids. This CDR3 reads CASTSPGRYNYGYTF. The DNA for the CDR3 is TGTGCCAGCACCTCGCCAGGGAGGTATAACTATGGCTACACCTTC.

The rearrangement uses TRBV19 and TRBJ2-7; 8 bases fit TRBD2. The CDR3 sequence is 14 residues long. J gave up 2 bases and V 6 bases, and 6 bases lay outside the gene matches. Per germline, CDR1 LNHDA and CDR2 SQIVND (reference sequence). The chain's CDR3 is CASSILAGAYEQYF. The CDR3 nucleotides are TGTGCCAGTAGCATCCTAGCGGGTGCCTACGAGCAGTACTTC.

This chain uses TRBV4-2 with TRBJ2-3, with 9 positions matching TRBD2. There are 15 residues in the CDR3. V lost 2 bases and J lost 1; bases outside the gene matches: 1. Germline CDR1 LGHNA, CDR2 YNFKEQ. In DNA form, the CDR3 reads TGTGCCAGCAGCCAAAGGACTAGCGGCACAGATACGCAGTATTTT. It yields the protein CASSQRTSGTDTQYF.

The rearrangement links TRBV9 to TRBJ1-4, with D unresolved. Germline CDR1 SGDLS, CDR2 YYNGEE. Trimming stripped 0 bases from V and 5 bases from J, with 11 bases between. The CDR3 is 15 residues long. The CDR3 spells CASSVGIRSNEKLFF. CDR3 bases: TGTGCCAGCAGCGTAGGCATCAGGTCCAATGAAAAACTGTTTTTT.

The chain is built from TRBV5-4 and TRBJ2-3; 8 bases match TRBD2. Germline V lookup: CDR1 SGHNT, CDR2 YYREEE (reference sequence). V shed 3 bases, J shed 4 bases, and the junction held 7 bases outside the gene matches. The length of the CDR3 is 15 residues. Here the CDR3 DNA reads TGTGCCAGCAGCTCCGCCGGAGCGGGAGCAGATACGCAGTATTTT. Translation gives CASSSAGAGADTQYF.

This chain connects TRBV4-1 to TRBJ2-1, with D unresolved. The germline gives CDR1 MGHRA, CDR2 YSYEKL. V lost 4 bases, J lost 8 bases, and 9 bases lay in between. The CDR3 totals 12 residues. CDR3 DNA: TGCGCCAGCAGCCCAGACTTCGATGAGCAGTTCTTC. It specifies CASSPDFDEQFF.

CDR3 sequence reads: CASSLVTSSYEQYF. The CDR3, as DNA: TGTGCCAGCAGCTTAGTTACCAGTTCCTACGAGCAGTACTTC. The chain employs TRBV7-2 and TRBJ2-7; D is unclear. The V and J ends lost 1 base and 1 base respectively, with 8 bases between them. Germline-derived CDR1 and CDR2 are SGHTA and FQGNSA. This CDR3 is 14 amino acids long. The complete variable domain, with remaining parts taken from reference TRBV7-2 and TRBJ2-7, reads GAGVSQSPSNKVTEKGKDVELRCDPISGHTALYWYRQSLGQGLEFLIYFQGNSAPDKSGLPSDRFSAERTGGSVSTLTIQRTQQEDSAVYLCASSLVTSSYEQYFGPGTRLTVT.

This chain links TRBV5-1 with TRBJ2-5; 10 nucleotides line up with TRBD1. There are 17 residues in the CDR3. The germline CDR1 and CDR2 sequences are SGHRS and YFSETQ. V shed 0 bases and J 4 bases; nucleotides not matched to a gene: 9. The CDR3 region is CASSLGSGTGDRETQYF. The CDR3 coding sequence is TGCGCCAGCAGCTTGGGTTCTGGGACAGGGGACCGAGAGACCCAGTACTTC.